This paragraph covers one T cell receptor beta chain sequence. Its antigen is currently not known. Base qualities are not at hand, and no much larger clone is one base apart. CDR1 and CDR2, looked up from the germline V gene (reference sequence), are LNHNV and YYDKDF. The CDR3, cysteine through phenylalanine, is 15 amino acids long. The read is trimmed to its CDR3 DNA, 45 bases read in frame from base 1. Trimming at the junction amounts to 0 bases on V and 4 bases on J, and the germline ends lie 13 bases apart. These data come from a study of blood T cell repertoires in COVID-19 (dated by TCRdb to about 2020). About the full investigation: The collaborator samples originated in the United States, Italy and Spain and spanned the acute and convalescent phases of COVID-19. Where HLA class I and class II types were available, the types were taken from metadata supplied by the sample provider, not from assay-based typing. The dataset comprised deeply sampled blood TCRbeta repertoires from subjects exposed to, actively infected with, or recovered from COVID-19. A freely available public database, intended as a resource for researchers studying the immune response to SARS-CoV-2, is where the repertoires were released. Nearly every sample came with metadata listing a de-identified subject ID, COVID-19 status, age in years and sex. The material from the prospective study consisted of cDNA or gDNA derived from T cells, B-cell-depleted T cells, or PBMCs. The samples were drawn from the first 160 participants of the ongoing ImmuneRACE study and from 1,254 subjects provided by 6 global collaborators.

The immunoSEQ Assay, a bias-controlled multiplex PCR, was used to amplify TCRbeta CDR3 regions from genomic DNA. On the study's bioinformatics: The number of nucleated cells in each sample was estimated by amplification of reference gene primers within the assay. Sequence reads were collapsed and filtered to measure the absolute abundance of every unique TCRbeta CDR3 rearrangement. Productive Simpson clonality was computed per sample as the square root of Simpson's diversity index over productive rearrangements. TCRdb carries this immuneACCESS record with in-frame sequences only. Its versions omit some clonotypes, under half of them owing to an unresolved V gene in the studies checked, with the rest unexplained. Clonal size and the V and J genes are those of that table, whereas D and trimming came from the DNA. In this sample the table shows over 60,000 clones, nearly 90% of which occur a single time. Approximately 5.3% of the sample is in the top ten clones.

Findings and caveats that apply to the study as a whole: Clinical and demographic metadata were provided uncurated, with the amount varying by source and participant.

Each collaborating institution followed its own protocols to collect whole blood in K2EDTA tubes. For TCRbeta analysis, collaborators shipped samples in one of three forms: frozen whole blood, isolated PBMCs, or DNA extracted from either of those sample types. The sequence is built from TRBV15 and TRBJ2-7, with no confident D gene call. The receptor comes from a man aged 45-60 years with acute or convalescent COVID-19. The sequenced material came from peripheral blood. The DNA is TGTGCCACCAGCAGAGATCAAGCAGGCTATTACGAGCAGTACTTC. Translated, this is CATSRDQAGYYEQYF. With the rest looked up from the reference TRBV15 and TRBJ2-7 genes rather than sequenced, the full variable domain is DAMVIQNPRYQVTQFGKPVTLSCSQTLNHNVMYWYQQKSSQAPKLLFHYYDKDFNNEADTPDNFQSRRPNTSFCFLDIRSPGLGDTAMYLCATSRDQAGYYEQYFGPGTRLTVT.